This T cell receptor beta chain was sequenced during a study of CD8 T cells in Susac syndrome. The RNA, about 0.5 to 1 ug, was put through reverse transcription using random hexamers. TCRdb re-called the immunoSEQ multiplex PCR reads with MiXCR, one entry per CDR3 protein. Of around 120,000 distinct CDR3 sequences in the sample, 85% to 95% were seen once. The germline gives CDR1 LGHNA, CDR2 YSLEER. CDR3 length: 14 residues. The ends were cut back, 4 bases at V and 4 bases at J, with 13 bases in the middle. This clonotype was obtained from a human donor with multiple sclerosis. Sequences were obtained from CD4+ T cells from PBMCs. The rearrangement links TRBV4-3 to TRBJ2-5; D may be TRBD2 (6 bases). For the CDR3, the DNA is TGCGCCAGCAGCCGCGGGACTCTCGGAGAGACCCAGTACTTC. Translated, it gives CASSRGTLGETQYF.